This TCR beta chain was documented in a study of spatial heterogeneity in lung cancer. As for the study in general: On average, each unique TCR and UMI combination appeared more than ten times in raw reads.

Broader study findings: Ubiquitous expanded tumor TCRs surfaced in blood more at resection than they did at follow-up.

This clonotype was observed many times. Its matching antigen is unknown. Germline trimming cut 4 bases from V and 4 bases from J; bases unmatched to any gene: 6. The length of the CDR3 is 15 residues. CDR1 SGHNT and CDR2 YENEEA come from the germline V gene. Specified time point: sample taken at primary tumor resection. From tumor, nontumor lung or frozen PBMC, whole RNA was taken unsorted for sequencing. From the 5' RACE reads, TCRdb called clonotypes with MiXCR, one entry per CDR3 protein. The sample includes some 85,000 distinct CDR3 sequences, approximately 20% seen only once; the top ten take around 5.9%.

This chain uses TRBV11-3 with TRBJ2-1; 8 bases agree with TRBD1. This TCR came from a male donor with early-stage non-small cell lung cancer. The sample here was PBMCs, taken at surgery. The DNA of the CDR3 is TGTGCCAGCAGCTCAGGGGGCGGCGGGTACAATGAGCAGTTCTTC. It codes for CASSSGGGGYNEQFF. Full variable domain (rest looked up from reference TRBV11-3 and TRBJ2-1): EAGVVQSPRYKIIEKKQPVAFWCNPISGHNTLYWYLQNLGQGPELLIRYENEEAVDDSQLPKDRFSAERLKGVDSTLKIQPAELGDSAVYLCASSSGGGGYNEQFFGPGTRLTVL.